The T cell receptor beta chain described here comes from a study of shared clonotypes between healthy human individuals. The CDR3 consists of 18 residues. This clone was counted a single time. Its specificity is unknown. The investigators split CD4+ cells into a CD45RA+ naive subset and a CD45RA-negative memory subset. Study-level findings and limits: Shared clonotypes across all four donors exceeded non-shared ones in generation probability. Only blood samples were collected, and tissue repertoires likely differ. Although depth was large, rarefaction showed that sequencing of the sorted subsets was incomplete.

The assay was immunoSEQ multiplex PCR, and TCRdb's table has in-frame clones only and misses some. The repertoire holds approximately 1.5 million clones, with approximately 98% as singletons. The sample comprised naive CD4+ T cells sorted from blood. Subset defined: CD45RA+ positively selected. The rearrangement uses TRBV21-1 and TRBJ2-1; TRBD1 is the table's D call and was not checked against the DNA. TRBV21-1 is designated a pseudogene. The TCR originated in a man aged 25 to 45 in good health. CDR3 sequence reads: CASSKKFGQGRSYNEQFF. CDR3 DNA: TGTGCCAGCAGCAAAAAATTTGGACAGGGTAGGTCCTACAATGAGCAGTTCTTC.